The sequence of this T cell receptor beta chain was determined in a study of shared clonotypes between healthy human individuals. Study-wide findings and caveats: Several donors shared roughly 5% of their naive CD4 clonotypes. The expectation was that sequencing depth would affect clonotype sharing among donors.

Sequencing was performed with immunoSEQ multiplex PCR; in TCRdb, only in-frame clones are kept and a portion is missing. This table holds a few million clones, 90% to 95% found once. Among the donors, all were Caucasian adults who lived in Nashville, Tennessee. Looked up from germline, CDR1 is SGDLS and CDR2 is YYNGEE. There are 15 residues in the CDR3. Worth noting for this clone: Its antigen is undetermined. One junction end disagrees with the germline gene, perhaps due to a read error.

The sequenced sample consisted of naive CD4+ T cells from PBMCs. Subset in this sample: CD45RA+ positively selected. The sequence came from a man aged 18-30 years in good health. Some clones in this sample may be carry-over from other donors' samples. V is TRBV9 and J is TRBJ2-5; perhaps TRBD2 as D (6 bases). The CDR3 bases are TGTGCCAGCAGCGTAACCGGGACTCCTGTAGAGAACCAGTACTTC. This sequence encodes CASSVTGTPVENQYF.